The next 3 T cell receptor beta chains were all read from a single sample in a study of T-cell reconstitution after alpha-beta-depleted transplantation in children. Unique molecular identifiers featured in how the TCRbeta library was prepared. TCRdb re-derived calls from the PCR reads in MiXCR, one entry per CDR3 protein. The sample records approximately 500,000 distinct CDR3 sequences, 25% to 30% being singletons. Specimen: PBMCs, collected before TCRalphabeta/CD19-depleted stem cell transplant. These receptors all stem from a boy younger than two with Wiskott-Aldrich syndrome, due to receive a stem cell transplant.

This clonotype appeared a few times. The rearrangement links TRBV5-1 to TRBJ1-1; D is unresolved. The V end lost 1 base, the J end lost 7 bases, and 11 bases lay between the germline ends. The CDR3 loop spans 13 amino acids. Germline V lookup: CDR1 SGHRS, CDR2 YFSETQ. In DNA, the CDR3 is TGCGCCAGCAGCTTGAGGAAACAGAATGAAGCTTTCTTT. This sequence encodes CASSLRKQNEAFF.

This clonotype was found many times. CDR3 DNA sequence: TGCGCCAGCAGCTTGGCGGGGAGCTCTGGGGCCAACGTCCTGACTTTC. Translation gives CASSLAGSSGANVLTF. This chain joins TRBV5-1 and TRBJ2-6; TRBD2 is a possible D gene (5 bases). This CDR3 has 16 residues. Germline assignment: CDR1 SGHRS and CDR2 YFSETQ. V gave up 0 bases and J gave up 0 bases, with 7 bases separating them.

This clonotype occurred a few times. The chain carries TRBV28 and TRBJ2-6, with 9 positions matching TRBD1. This CDR3 comprises 15 residues. CDR1 is MDHEN, CDR2 SYDVKM, per germline. The CDR3 sequence is CASGQGNSGANVLTF. CDR3 nucleotide sequence: TGTGCTTCTGGACAGGGGAACTCTGGGGCCAACGTCCTGACTTTC.